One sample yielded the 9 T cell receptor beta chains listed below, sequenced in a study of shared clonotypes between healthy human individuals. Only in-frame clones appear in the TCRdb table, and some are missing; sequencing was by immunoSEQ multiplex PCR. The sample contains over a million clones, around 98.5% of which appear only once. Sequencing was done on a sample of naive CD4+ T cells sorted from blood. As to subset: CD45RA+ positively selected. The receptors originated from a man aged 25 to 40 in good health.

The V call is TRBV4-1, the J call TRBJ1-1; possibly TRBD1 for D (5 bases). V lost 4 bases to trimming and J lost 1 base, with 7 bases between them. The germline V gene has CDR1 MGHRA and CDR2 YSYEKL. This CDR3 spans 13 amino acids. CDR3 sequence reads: CASSPTGNTEAFF. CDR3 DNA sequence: TGCGCCAGCAGCCCTACAGGGAACACTGAAGCTTTCTTT.

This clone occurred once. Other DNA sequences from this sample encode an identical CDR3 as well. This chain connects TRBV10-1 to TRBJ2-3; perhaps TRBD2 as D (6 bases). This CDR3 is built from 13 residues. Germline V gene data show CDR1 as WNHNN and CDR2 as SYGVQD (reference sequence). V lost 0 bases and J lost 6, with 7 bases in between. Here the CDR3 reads CASSESRGDTQYF. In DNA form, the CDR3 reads TGCGCCAGCAGTGAGTCACGGGGGGATACGCAGTATTTT.

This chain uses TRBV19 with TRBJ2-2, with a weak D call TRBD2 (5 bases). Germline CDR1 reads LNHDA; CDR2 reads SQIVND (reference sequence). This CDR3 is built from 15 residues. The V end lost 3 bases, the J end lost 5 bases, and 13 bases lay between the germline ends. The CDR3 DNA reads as TGTGCCAGTAGTATTATGAGGACGGGGACCGGGGAGCTGTTTTTT. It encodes CASSIMRTGTGELFF.

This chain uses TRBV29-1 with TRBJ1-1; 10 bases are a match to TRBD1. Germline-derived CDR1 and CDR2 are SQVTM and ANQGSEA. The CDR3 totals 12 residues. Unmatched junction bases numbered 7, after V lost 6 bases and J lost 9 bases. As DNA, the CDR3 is TGCAGCGTCCCGACAGGGGGCCCTAAAGCTTTCTTT. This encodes CSVPTGGPKAFF.

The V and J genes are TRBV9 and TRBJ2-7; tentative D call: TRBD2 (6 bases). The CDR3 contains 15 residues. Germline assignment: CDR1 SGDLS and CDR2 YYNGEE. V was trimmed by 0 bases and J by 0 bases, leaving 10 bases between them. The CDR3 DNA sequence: TGTGCCAGCAGCGTAGATCCAGCGGGCTCCTACGAGCAGTACTTC. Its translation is CASSVDPAGSYEQYF. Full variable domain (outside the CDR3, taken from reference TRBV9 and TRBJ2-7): DSGVTQTPKHLITATGQRVTLRCSPRSGDLSVYWYQQSLDQGLQFLIQYYNGEERAKGNILERFSAQQFPDLHSELNLSSLELGDSALYFCASSVDPAGSYEQYFGPGTRLTVT.

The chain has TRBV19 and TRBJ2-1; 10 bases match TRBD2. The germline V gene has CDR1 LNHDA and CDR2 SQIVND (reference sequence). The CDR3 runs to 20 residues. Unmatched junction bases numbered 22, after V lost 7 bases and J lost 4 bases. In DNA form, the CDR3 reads TGTGCCAGTACCGCGTCCGGGCCTAGCGGGAGTCCCTGGTTGTACAATGAGCAGTTCTTC. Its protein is CASTASGPSGSPWLYNEQFF.

The CDR3 DNA follows: TGTGCCTGGAGTTTAGGGATTTATGGCTACACCTTC. Protein: CAWSLGIYGYTF. The V call is TRBV30, the J call TRBJ1-2, with D unresolved. CDR3 size: 12 residues. Germline V gene data show CDR1 as GTSNPN and CDR2 as SVGIG (reference sequence). V lost 2 bases and J 5 bases, leaving 9 bases between the germline ends.

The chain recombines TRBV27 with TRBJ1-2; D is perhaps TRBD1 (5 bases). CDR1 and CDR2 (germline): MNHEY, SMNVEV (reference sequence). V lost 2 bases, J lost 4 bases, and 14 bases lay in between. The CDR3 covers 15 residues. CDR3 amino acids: CASSLGRGVGYGYTF. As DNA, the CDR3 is TGTGCCAGCAGTTTAGGGCGGGGGGTTGGCTATGGCTACACCTTC.

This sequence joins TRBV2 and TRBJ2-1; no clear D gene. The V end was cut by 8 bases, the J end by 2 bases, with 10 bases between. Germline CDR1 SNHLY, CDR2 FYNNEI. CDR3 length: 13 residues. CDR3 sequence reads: CASGWGTYNEQFF. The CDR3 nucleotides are TGTGCCAGCGGCTGGGGAACCTACAATGAGCAGTTCTTC.